This record looks at one T cell receptor (delta chain) sequence and its context. This clone appeared many times. Its antigen remains unidentified. For this DNA, TCRdb reports the protein of a much larger clone, which diverges at residue 7, most likely from a read error; the protein presented here is translated directly from the DNA. Library generation was performed with 5' RACE. The data were produced on an Illumina MiSeq. TCRdb reprocessed the public data with the CATT caller; entries with the same nucleotide sequence were combined afterwards. A total of about 2,600 delta-chain clones appear in this sample, roughly 6% of them only once. The ten largest account for around 49% of the sample. CDR1 and CDR2 (GEAIGNYY, EKD) derive from the germline V gene. V is pared back by 0 bases and J by 2 bases, with 21 bases lying between the germline termini. CDR3 length: 18 amino acids, cysteine to phenylalanine. The sequence is cut down to CDR3 DNA, 54 bases in frame from base 1.

The sample comes from a study of delta chain sequences of gamma delta T cells (dated by TCRdb to about 2017). This clonotype originated in a human donor in good health. The chain couples TRDV2 to TRDJ1; the D segment cannot be called with confidence. Input material: either unsorted cells or a sorted T cell fraction (not recorded which). The CDR3 has the sequence CACDTVAGLLNWTDKLIF. The DNA sequence reads TGTGCCTGTGACACCGTTGCTGGACTTTTAAATTGGACCGATAAACTCATCTTT.